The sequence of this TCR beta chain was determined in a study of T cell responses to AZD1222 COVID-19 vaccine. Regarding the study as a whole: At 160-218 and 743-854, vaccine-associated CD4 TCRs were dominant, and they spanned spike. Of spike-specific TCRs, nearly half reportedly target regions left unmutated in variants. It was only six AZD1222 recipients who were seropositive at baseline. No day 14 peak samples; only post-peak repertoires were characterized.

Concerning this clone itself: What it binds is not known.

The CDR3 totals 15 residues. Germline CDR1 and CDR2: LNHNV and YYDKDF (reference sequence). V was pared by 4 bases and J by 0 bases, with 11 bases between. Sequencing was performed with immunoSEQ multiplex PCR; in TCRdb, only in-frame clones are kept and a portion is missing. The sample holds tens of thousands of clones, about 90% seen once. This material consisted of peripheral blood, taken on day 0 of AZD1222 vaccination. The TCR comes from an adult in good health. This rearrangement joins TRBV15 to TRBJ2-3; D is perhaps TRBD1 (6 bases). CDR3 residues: CATSMDSTSTDTQYF. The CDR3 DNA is TGTGCCACCAGCATGGACAGCACTAGCACAGATACGCAGTATTTT.